This T cell receptor (beta chain) comes out of a study of identical twins. Points from the study as a whole: Invariant T cells like MAIT and iNKT could partly confound the zero-insertion analyses. Twin pairs had excess sharing that was weaker in beta out-of-frame sequences.

V lost 2 bases to trimming and J lost 0 bases, with 5 bases between them. This CDR3 region has 14 residues. Germline lookup yields CDR1 MNHNS and CDR2 SASEGT. Each CDR3 protein gets one entry after TCRdb re-called the 5' RACE reads with MiXCR. The sample carries around 650,000 distinct CDR3 sequences, roughly 6.6% recorded once. This clonotype has only a few counts. Its antigen is as yet unknown. This same sample was also part of a study on yellow fever vaccine responses in identical twins.

The receptor was derived from a woman aged 18-29 years in good health. Material for sequencing was PBMCs. This chain uses TRBV6-1 with TRBJ1-3; D is ambiguous. The CDR3 coding sequence is TGTGCCAGCAGTGAATCCAACTCTGGAAACACCATATATTTT. Protein sequence: CASSESNSGNTIYF.